The sequence of this T cell receptor (beta chain) was determined in a study of OX40 agonist ivuxolimab in advanced cancers. Background on the study: The study treated patients with ivuxolimab, an agonistic anti-OX40 (CD134) antibody.

Germline CDR1 is MNHEY and CDR2 is SMNVEV (reference sequence). V shed 5 bases and J shed 2 bases, with 19 bases lying between them. CDR3 size: 16 residues. Some clones are missing from TCRdb's copy, which holds only in-frame ones; the method was immunoSEQ multiplex PCR. The sample has 50,000 to 75,000 clones, about 83% seen once. The sequencing here drew on CD4+ or CD8+ T cells sorted from blood, taken in a trial of the OX40 agonist ivuxolimab. The clonotype comes from an adult with an advanced solid tumor such as melanoma, head and neck, liver or kidney cancer. V is TRBV27 and J is TRBJ2-7, with D unresolved. CDR3 nucleotide sequence: TGTGCCAGCAGTCCCCTAACACTATCCACGACCTACGAGCAGTACTTC. It is translated as CASSPLTLSTTYEQYF.